This T cell receptor beta chain is drawn from a study of post-analysis software for immune sequencing data. Study in general: Included among the disease courses, which were recorded for the cohort, were relapsing-remitting, secondary progressive and progressive-relapsing multiple sclerosis. Overall study results and limits: F measure showed strong co-clustering of same-batch samples. Versus controls, multiple sclerosis patients showed significantly lower diversity (normalized Chao1). When patients were compared with controls, a handful of TRBV segments were more frequent, TRBV5-6, TRBV5-1 and TRBV20-1 among them.

The CDR3 covers 14 residues. Germline V lookup: CDR1 SGHTA, CDR2 FQGNSA. Unique molecular identifiers had been added to the TCR beta cDNA libraries. Each batch of roughly 0.95 to 10 million T cells produced around 460,000 cDNA molecules. MiXCR, applied by TCRdb to the PCR reads, yields one record per CDR3 protein. The table has about 400,000 distinct CDR3 sequences, less than 40% seen once. On this clonotype: The antigen remains unidentified. The junction shows a germline mismatch at one end, possibly a read error.

Sequenced input: blood. This sequence joins TRBV7-2 and TRBJ2-7; no clear D gene. This sequence originates from a girl between 10 and 17 years old with multiple sclerosis. The CDR3 DNA sequence: TGTGCCAGCAGCTTCGACCCACACTCCCACGAGCAGTACTTC. It is translated as CASSFDPHSHEQYF. Complete variable domain (other parts from reference TRBV7-2 and TRBJ2-7): GAGVSQSPSNKVTEKGKDVELRCDPISGHTALYWYRQSLGQGLEFLIYFQGNSAPDKSGLPSDRFSAERTGGSVSTLTIQRTQQEDSAVYLCASSFDPHSHEQYFGPGTRLTVT.